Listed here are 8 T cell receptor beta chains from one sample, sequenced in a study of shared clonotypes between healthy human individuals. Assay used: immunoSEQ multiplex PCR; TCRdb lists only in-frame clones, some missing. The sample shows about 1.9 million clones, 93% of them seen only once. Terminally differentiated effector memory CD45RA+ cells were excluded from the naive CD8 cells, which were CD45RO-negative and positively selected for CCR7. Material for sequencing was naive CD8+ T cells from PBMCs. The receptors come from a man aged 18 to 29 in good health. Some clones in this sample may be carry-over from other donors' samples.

The CDR3 sequence is CASSFSSGNRVDEQFF. In nucleotides, the CDR3 is TGTGCCAGCAGTTTCAGTAGCGGGAATCGGGTGGATGAGCAGTTCTTC. The chain joins TRBV27 to TRBJ2-1; 8 positions agree with TRBD2. V shed 3 bases and J 8 bases; nucleotides not matched to a gene: 12. The CDR3 is 16 amino acids. The germline V gene has CDR1 MNHEY and CDR2 SMNVEV (reference sequence).

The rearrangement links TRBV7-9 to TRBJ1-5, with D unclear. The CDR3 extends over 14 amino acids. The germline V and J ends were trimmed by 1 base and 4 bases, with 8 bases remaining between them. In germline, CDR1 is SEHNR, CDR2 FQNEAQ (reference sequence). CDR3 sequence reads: CASSLEQRNQPQHF. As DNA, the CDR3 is TGTGCCAGCAGCTTAGAACAGAGAAATCAGCCCCAGCATTTT. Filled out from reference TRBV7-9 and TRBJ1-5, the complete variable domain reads DTGVSQNPRHKITKRGQNVTFRCDPISEHNRLYWYRQTLGQGPEFLTYFQNEAQLEKSRLLSDRFSAERPKGSFSTLEIQRTEQGDSAMYLCASSLEQRNQPQHFGDGTRLSIL.

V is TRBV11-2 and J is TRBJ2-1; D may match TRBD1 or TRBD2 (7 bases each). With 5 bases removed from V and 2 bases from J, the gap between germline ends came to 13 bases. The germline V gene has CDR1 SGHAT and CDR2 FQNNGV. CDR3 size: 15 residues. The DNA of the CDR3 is TGTGCCAGCAGCGCTCAGGGGGGGGCCTACAATGAGCAGTTCTTC. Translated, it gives CASSAQGGAYNEQFF.

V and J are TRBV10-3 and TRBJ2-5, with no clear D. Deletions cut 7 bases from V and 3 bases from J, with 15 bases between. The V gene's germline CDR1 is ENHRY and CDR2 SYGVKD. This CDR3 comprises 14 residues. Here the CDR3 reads CAIKAQLGEETQYF. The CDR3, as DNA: TGTGCCATCAAGGCCCAACTGGGCGAAGAGACCCAGTACTTC.

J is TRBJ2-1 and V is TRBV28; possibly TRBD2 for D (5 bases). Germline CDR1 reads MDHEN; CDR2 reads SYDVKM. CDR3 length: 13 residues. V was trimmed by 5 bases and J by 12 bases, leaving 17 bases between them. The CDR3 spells CASSTTRRDSQFF. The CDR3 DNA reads TGTGCCAGCAGTACAACTAGAAGGGATTCGCAGTTCTTC.

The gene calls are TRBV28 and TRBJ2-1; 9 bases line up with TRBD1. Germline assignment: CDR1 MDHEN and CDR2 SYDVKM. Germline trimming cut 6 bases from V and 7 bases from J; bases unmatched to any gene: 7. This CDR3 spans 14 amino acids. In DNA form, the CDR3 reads TGTGCCAGCAGCCCTGGACAGGGGTGGAATGAGCAGTTCTTC. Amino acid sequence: CASSPGQGWNEQFF.

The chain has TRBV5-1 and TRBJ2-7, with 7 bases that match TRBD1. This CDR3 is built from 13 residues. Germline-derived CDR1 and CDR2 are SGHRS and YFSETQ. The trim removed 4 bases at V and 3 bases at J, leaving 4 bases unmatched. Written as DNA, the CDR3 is TGCGCCAGCAGCCTGTGGGACAGCTACGAGCAGTACTTC. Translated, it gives CASSLWDSYEQYF.

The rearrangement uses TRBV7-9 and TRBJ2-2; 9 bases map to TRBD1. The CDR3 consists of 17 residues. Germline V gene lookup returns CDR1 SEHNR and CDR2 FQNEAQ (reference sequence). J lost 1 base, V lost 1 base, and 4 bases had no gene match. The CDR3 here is CASSLGTGELNTGELFF. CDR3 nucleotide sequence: TGTGCCAGCAGCTTAGGGACAGGGGAGTTGAACACCGGGGAGCTGTTTTTT.